This T cell receptor (beta chain) is drawn from a study of T cell responses to AZD1222 COVID-19 vaccine. Findings and limits, study-wide: Nearly half of the spike-specific TCRs reportedly recognize variant regions that carry no mutations. Only 5 to 7 individuals given AZD1222 were seropositive at baseline. Clonal diversity may have been underestimated in mostly white British donors.

The method was immunoSEQ multiplex PCR; TCRdb's version includes in-frame clones alone and lacks a portion of them. The table lists 97,000 or so clones, 80% to 95% of them singletons. This clone was seen a handful of times. Its antigen is not identified. The sequencing here drew on peripheral blood, taken 28 days after the second AZD1222 dose. This sequence was found in an adult who received the AZD1222 COVID-19 vaccine.

CDR3 nucleotide sequence: TGCGCCAGCAGCAAACGGGACAGGGTAACCACAGATACGCAGTATTTT. It codes for CASSKRDRVTTDTQYF. The chain employs TRBV4-3 and TRBJ2-3; 9 bases match TRBD1. Looked up from germline, CDR1 is LGHNA and CDR2 is YSLEER. V gave up 5 bases and J gave up 2 bases; unmatched junction bases: 8. This CDR3 region has 16 residues.